Each of the 24 T cell receptor beta chains below was sequenced from the same sample in a study of blood T cells in healthy people across ages. A second PCR of 7 to 11 cycles used a sample-barcoded 5' primer and a J-beta primer mix. TCRdb independently ran MiXCR on the 5' RACE reads; one entry per CDR3 protein. The table has some 880,000 distinct CDR3 sequences, 36% seen once; the top ten hold 10% to 15%. Sequencing was carried out using blood. These TCRs come from a man between 18 and 35 years old in good health.

This clonotype was seen repeatedly, ten times or more. Here the CDR3 reads CASSIAGGPHNEQFF. In DNA, the CDR3 is TGTGCCAGCAGTATAGCGGGGGGCCCTCACAATGAGCAGTTCTTC. V gene TRBV28 combines with J gene TRBJ2-1; 10 bases are a match to TRBD2. With 5 bases clipped from V and 5 bases from J, the junction kept 6 bases outside the gene matches. Germline V gene lookup returns CDR1 MDHEN and CDR2 SYDVKM. The CDR3 has 15 residues.

The chain is built from TRBV11-3 and TRBJ2-5, with D possibly TRBD2 on 7 matching bases. The last part of the DNA fits TRBJ2-1 better; the J call may be wrong. The CDR3 loop spans 13 amino acids. Germline V gene sequence: CDR1 SGHNT, CDR2 YENEEA. This chain's CDR3 is CASSRGAQETQFF. CDR3 coding DNA: TGTGCCAGCAGCCGGGGGGCCCAAGAGACCCAGTTCTTC.

Worth noting for this clonotype: A read error may be the cause here, since a much bigger clone is one base away. The chain recombines TRBV25-1 with TRBJ2-3; 9 positions agree with TRBD1. CDR1 is MGHDK and CDR2 is SYGVNS in the germline V gene. V shed 4 bases, J shed 10 bases, and the junction held 6 bases outside the gene matches. The CDR3 loop spans 13 amino acids. In DNA form, the CDR3 reads TGTGCCAGCAGTGGGGGACAGGGAAGCGCGCAGTATTTT. Amino acids: CASSGGQGSAQYF.

The J gene is TRBJ2-7, the V gene TRBV12-3 or TRBV12-4; 8 positions match TRBD1. The closer fit of TRBJ2-4 to the DNA end suggests the J call may be wrong. This CDR3 region has 15 residues. CDR3 DNA: TGTGCCAGCAGTCTCCGGACAGGGAGGCTCGGCATTCAGTACTTC. Translated, it gives CASSLRTGRLGIQYF.

On this clonotype: At one end, the junction sequence differs from germline, possibly due to a read error. J is TRBJ2-5 and V is TRBV7-2; D not resolved. Looked up from germline, CDR1 is SGHTA and CDR2 is FQGNSA. The CDR3 has 16 residues. CDR3 bases: TGTGCCCGCAGCTTAGTTGGGCAGAGAGCTAAAGAGACCCAGTACTTC. It translates to CARSLVGQRAKETQYF.

The gene calls are TRBV7-2 and TRBJ2-3; the match to TRBD1 covers 7 bases. Germline V gene sequence: CDR1 SGHTA, CDR2 FQGNSA. The CDR3 has 15 amino acids. The V and J ends lost 3 bases and 6 bases, in that order; junction bases with no gene match: 9. For the CDR3, the DNA is TGTGCCAGCAGCTTTGAGCTAGGGGGCGGCGATACGCAGTATTTT. This codes for CASSFELGGGDTQYF.

This chain connects TRBV20-1 to TRBJ2-7, with a tentative D call TRBD2 (6 bases). The CDR3 has 14 amino acids. Germline lookup yields CDR1 DFQATT and CDR2 SNEGSKA (reference sequence). Trimming left V 6 bases short and J 2 bases short, with 17 bases between. The DNA of the CDR3 is TGCAGTGCCCCCGTCGGGACTGAGCCCTACGAGCAGTACTTC. The encoded protein is CSAPVGTEPYEQYF.

V is TRBV5-5 and J is TRBJ2-5; TRBD2 is a possible D gene (7 bases). The CDR3 is 14 amino acids. Germline V lookup: CDR1 SGHKS, CDR2 YYEKEE (reference sequence). Trimming left V 6 bases short and J 2 bases short, with 14 bases between. The CDR3 nucleotides read TGTGCCAGCAACTCGGGGGGCAGACAAGAGACCCAGTACTTC. Translating gives CASNSGGRQETQYF.

This rearrangement joins TRBV5-5 to TRBJ1-2; D remains unclear. CDR1 and CDR2 from the germline V gene are SGHKS and YYEKEE (reference sequence). Trimming removed 1 base at V and 6 bases at J, with 16 bases between. The CDR3 sequence is 15 residues long. CDR3 sequence reads: CASSLNWLTIHGYTF. CDR3 nucleotides: TGTGCCAGCAGCTTGAATTGGCTTACTATCCATGGCTACACCTTC.

This clonotype was detected ten times or more. The CDR3 spells CASSQARIRQYF. CDR3 sequence (DNA): TGTGCCAGCAGCCAAGCTAGGATCCGGCAGTATTTT. V is TRBV14 and J is TRBJ2-3, with D hard to call. Per germline, CDR1 SGHDN and CDR2 FVKESK. V was trimmed by 1 base and J by 11 bases, leaving 10 bases between them. CDR3 size: 12 residues.

The rearrangement joins TRBV5-1 to TRBJ1-4; D is uncertain. V lost 4 bases and J 8 bases, leaving 12 bases between the germline ends. CDR1 is SGHRS, CDR2 YFSETQ, per germline. The CDR3 sequence is 13 residues long. CDR3 DNA: TGCGCCAGCAGCCAGACATCCGGGGAAAAACTGTTTTTT. It encodes CASSQTSGEKLFF. Based on the CDR3 plus reference TRBV5-1 and TRBJ1-4, the full variable domain is KAGVTQTPRYLIKTRGQQVTLSCSPISGHRSVSWYQQTPGQGLQFLFEYFSETQRNKGNFPGRFSGRQFSNSRSEMNVSTLELGDSALYLCASSQTSGEKLFFGSGTQLSVL.

The V and J genes are TRBV9 and TRBJ2-3; 9 bases agree with TRBD1. From germline, CDR1 is SGDLS and CDR2 YYNGEE. This CDR3 is built from 15 residues. J was trimmed by 3 bases and V by 0 bases; bases with no gene match: 2. DNA of the CDR3: TGTGCCAGCAGCGTAGGGACAGGGGAGACAGATACGCAGTATTTT. This encodes CASSVGTGETDTQYF.

In its sample, this clonotype was seen many times. The chain carries TRBV12-3 or TRBV12-4 and TRBJ2-3; weak D call: TRBD2 (7 bases). There are 14 residues in the CDR3. V lost 8 bases, J lost 11 bases, and 23 bases lay in between. CDR3 sequence reads: CASRSAGALFEQYF. CDR3 sequence (DNA): TGTGCCAGCCGGTCGGCGGGGGCTCTTTTCGAGCAGTATTTT.

This clonotype was recorded many times. The rearrangement links TRBV7-2 to TRBJ2-3; 8 nucleotides line up with TRBD2. After removal of 0 bases from V and 7 bases from J, the junction contained 9 bases not matched to a gene. The CDR3 covers 16 residues. Germline lookup yields CDR1 SGHTA and CDR2 FQGNSA. The CDR3 region has the DNA TGTGCCAGCAGCTTAGCATCAGCGGGGGATTCTTATACGCAGTATTTT. Amino acids: CASSLASAGDSYTQYF.

The genes are TRBV6-6 and TRBJ2-7, with TRBD2 matching over 12 bases. CDR1 MNHNY and CDR2 SVGAGI come from the germline V gene (reference sequence). The CDR3 has 16 amino acids. V lost 5 bases to trimming and J lost 1 base; unmatched junction nucleotides: 6. CDR3 nucleotide sequence: TGTGCCAGCAGTCCGGGAGGACTAGCGGGGTCCTACGAGCAGTACTTC. This codes for CASSPGGLAGSYEQYF.

The chain couples TRBV29-1 to TRBJ2-2, with TRBD1 identical over 10 bases. The germline CDR1 and CDR2 sequences are SQVTM and ANQGSEA. The CDR3 spans 16 residues. J gave up 6 bases and V 0 bases, and 7 bases lay outside the gene matches. CDR3 nucleotides: TGCAGCGTTGAAGATCGCCAGGACAGGGGGGCCGGGGAGCTGTTTTTT. Translation gives CSVEDRQDRGAGELFF.

This clonotype showed up just a few times. The J gene is TRBJ2-5, the V gene TRBV29-1; tentative D call: TRBD1 (5 bases). This CDR3 has 14 residues. Germline V gene lookup returns CDR1 SQVTM and CDR2 ANQGSEA. Trimming took 4 bases from V and 11 from J, leaving 23 bases between them. CDR3 residues: CSVVRALPSGEQYF. Here the CDR3 DNA reads TGCAGCGTTGTCAGGGCCCTACCCTCTGGAGAGCAGTACTTC.

The V call is TRBV6-1, the J call TRBJ1-1; D gene ambiguous. The CDR3 is made up of 14 amino acids. Germline V gives CDR1 MNHNS, CDR2 SASEGT. V lost 5 bases, J lost 0 bases, and 10 bases lay in between. DNA for the CDR3: TGTGCCAGCAGTAAGACGGTCATGAACACTGAAGCTTTCTTT. Amino acid sequence: CASSKTVMNTEAFF.

This clonotype was counted between two and nine times. V is TRBV6-1 and J is TRBJ2-3; 9 bases line up with TRBD2. Unmatched junction bases numbered 1, after V lost 2 bases and J lost 1 base. Germline CDR1 MNHNS, CDR2 SASEGT. The CDR3 is 15 amino acids. CDR3 amino acids: CASSELAGRTDTQYF. In DNA, the CDR3 is TGTGCCAGCAGTGAACTAGCGGGGCGCACAGATACGCAGTATTTT.

The chain has TRBV2 and TRBJ1-2; 9 nucleotides line up with TRBD1. Looked up from germline, CDR1 is SNHLY and CDR2 is FYNNEI. The CDR3 contains 16 residues. Trimming at V came to 5 bases and at J to 4 bases, leaving 11 bases not matched to a gene. The CDR3 DNA reads as TGTGCCAGCAGTCTTCGTGGACAGGGGAAGAGCTATGGCTACACCTTC. Translating it yields CASSLRGQGKSYGYTF.

This clonotype was observed a few times. V and J are TRBV2 and TRBJ1-4; tentative D call: TRBD1 (5 bases). Trimming shortened V by 7 bases and J by 1 base, and 13 bases separated the two germline ends. Germline CDR1 and CDR2: SNHLY and FYNNEI. The CDR3 is 15 residues long. CDR3 nucleotides: TGTGCCAGCACTGGGACGGGCCAAACTAATGAAAAACTGTTTTTT. Protein product: CASTGTGQTNEKLFF. Using reference TRBV2 and TRBJ1-4 for the parts outside the CDR3, the full variable domain is EPEVTQTPSHQVTQMGQEVILRCVPISNHLYFYWYRQILGQKVEFLVSFYNNEISEKSEIFDDQFSVERPDGSNFTLKIRSTKLEDSAMYFCASTGTGQTNEKLFFGSGTQLSVL.

The DNA for the CDR3 is TGTGCCAGCAGCCAAGATCTACGACTCGAGCTGGAGACCCAGTACTTC. The encoded protein is CASSQDLRLELETQYF. V usage is TRBV3-1 and J usage is TRBJ2-5; D remains unclear. CDR3 length: 16 residues. Germline V gene sequence: CDR1 LGHDT, CDR2 YNNKEL (reference sequence). The germline V and J ends were trimmed by 0 bases and 5 bases, with 16 bases remaining between them.

This sequence joins TRBV28 and TRBJ2-3; TRBD1 aligns across 10 bases. The length of the CDR3 is 17 residues. Germline CDR1 reads MDHEN; CDR2 reads SYDVKM. V shed 1 base and J 4 bases; nucleotides not matched to a gene: 8. CDR3 loop: CASSLSGQGVWADTQYF. DNA for the CDR3: TGTGCCAGCAGTTTATCCGGACAGGGGGTTTGGGCAGATACGCAGTATTTT.

J is TRBJ2-7 and V is TRBV12-5, with D tentatively TRBD2 (5 bases). V was trimmed by 2 bases and J by 6 bases, leaving 8 bases between them. There are 12 residues in the CDR3. Germline V gene lookup returns CDR1 LGHNT and CDR2 FRNRAP. The CDR3 nucleotides are TGTGCTAGTGGTTTGTTCGGAGGCGAGCAGTACTTC. This sequence encodes CASGLFGGEQYF. Full variable domain (remainder filled in from reference TRBV12-5 and TRBJ2-7): DARVTQTPRHKVTEMGQEVTMRCQPILGHNTVFWYRQTMMQGLELLAYFRNRAPLDDSGMPKDRFSAEMPDATLATLKIQPSEPRDSAVYFCASGLFGGEQYFGPGTRLTVT.